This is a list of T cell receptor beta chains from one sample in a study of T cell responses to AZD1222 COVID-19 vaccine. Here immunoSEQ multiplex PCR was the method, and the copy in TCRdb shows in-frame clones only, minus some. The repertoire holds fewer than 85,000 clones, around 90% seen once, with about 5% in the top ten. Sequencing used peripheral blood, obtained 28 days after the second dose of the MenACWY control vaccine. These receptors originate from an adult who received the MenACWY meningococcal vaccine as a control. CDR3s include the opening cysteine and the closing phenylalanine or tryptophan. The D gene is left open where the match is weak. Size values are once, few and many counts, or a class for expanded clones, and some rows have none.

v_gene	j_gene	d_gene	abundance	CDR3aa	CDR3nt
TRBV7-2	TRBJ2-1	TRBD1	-	CASSPRTGSYNEQFF	TGTGCCAGCAGTCCTCGGACAGGCTCCTACAATGAGCAGTTCTTC
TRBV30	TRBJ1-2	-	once	CAWGNGYTF	TGTGCCTGGGGAAATGGCTACACCTTC
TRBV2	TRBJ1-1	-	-	CASRGPRTSLTEAFF	TGTGCCAGCAGGGGACCCAGGACCTCTCTTACTGAAGCTTTCTTT
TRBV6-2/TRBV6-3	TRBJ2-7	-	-	CASSADSKLYEQYF	TGTGCCAGCAGTGCCGACAGTAAACTCTACGAGCAGTACTTC
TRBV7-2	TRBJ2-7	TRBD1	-	CASSLWTGEHEQYF	TGTGCCAGCAGCTTATGGACAGGGGAACACGAGCAGTACTTC
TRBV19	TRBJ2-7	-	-	CASSMVGYEQYF	TGTGCCAGTAGTATGGTTGGTTACGAGCAGTACTTC
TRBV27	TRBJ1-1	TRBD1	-	CASSLIVRGAEAFF	TGTGCCAGCAGTTTAATTGTCAGGGGGGCTGAAGCTTTCTTT
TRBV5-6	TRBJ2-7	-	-	CASSLAGDLGSYEQYF	TGTGCCAGCAGCTTGGCCGGTGATCTGGGCTCCTACGAGCAGTACTTC
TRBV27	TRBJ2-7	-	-	CASSRTAGPYEQYF	TGTGCCAGCAGTCGTACAGCGGGCCCCTACGAGCAGTACTTC
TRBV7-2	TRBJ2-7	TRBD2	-	CASSSQTSGPYEQYF	TGTGCCAGCAGCTCTCAGACTAGCGGACCCTACGAGCAGTACTTC
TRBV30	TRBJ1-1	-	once	CAWSERYTEAFF	TGTGCCTGGAGTGAACGGTACACTGAAGCTTTCTTT
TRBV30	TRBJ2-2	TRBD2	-	CARSGRTDTGELFF	TGTGCCCGTAGCGGGAGGACGGACACCGGGGAGCTGTTTTTT
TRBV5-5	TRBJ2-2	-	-	CASSLVRAGTGELFF	TGTGCCAGCAGCTTGGTCAGGGCGGGCACCGGGGAGCTGTTTTTT
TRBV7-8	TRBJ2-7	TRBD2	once	CASSRARTSGREEQYF	TGTGCCAGCAGCCGAGCTCGGACTAGCGGGAGAGAAGAGCAGTACTTC
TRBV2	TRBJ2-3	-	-	CASRTTDTQYF	TGTGCCAGCCGGACCACAGATACGCAGTATTTT
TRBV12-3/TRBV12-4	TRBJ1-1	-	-	CASTPAEGPEAFF	TGTGCCAGCACTCCTGCGGAGGGGCCTGAAGCTTTCTTT
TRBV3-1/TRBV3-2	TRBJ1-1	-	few	CASSQATGIEAFF	TGTGCCAGCAGCCAAGCGACAGGCATAGAAGCTTTCTTT
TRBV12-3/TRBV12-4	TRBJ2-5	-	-	CASTDLEGTQYF	TGTGCCAGCACCGACCTTGAGGGGACCCAGTACTTC
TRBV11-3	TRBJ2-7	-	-	CASQAGTSYEQYF	TGTGCCAGCCAGGCAGGCACTTCCTACGAGCAGTACTTC
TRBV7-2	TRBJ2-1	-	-	CASSLGRYNEQFF	TGTGCCAGCAGCTTAGGGCGCTACAATGAGCAGTTCTTC
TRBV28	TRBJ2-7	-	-	CASSVDGYEQYF	TGTGCCAGCAGTGTAGACGGTTACGAGCAGTACTTC
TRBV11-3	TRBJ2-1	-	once	CASSQGSSYNEQFF	TGTGCCAGCAGCCAAGGGAGCTCCTACAATGAGCAGTTCTTC
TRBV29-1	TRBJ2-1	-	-	CSVERDGYYNEQFF	TGCAGCGTTGAGCGTGATGGTTACTACAATGAGCAGTTCTTC
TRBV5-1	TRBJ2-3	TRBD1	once	CASSPTHRGATDTQYF	TGCGCCAGCAGCCCCACGCACAGGGGCGCAACAGATACGCAGTATTTT
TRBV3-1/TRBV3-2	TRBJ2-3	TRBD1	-	CASSKWGGTGPVTDTQYF	TGTGCCAGCAGCAAATGGGGAGGGACAGGGCCGGTCACAGATACGCAGTATTTT
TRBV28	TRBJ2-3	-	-	CASSLVTSGTDTQYF	TGTGCCAGCAGTTTAGTGACCTCCGGGACAGATACGCAGTATTTT
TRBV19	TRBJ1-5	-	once	CASSIGGERPQHF	TGTGCCAGTAGTATAGGCGGGGAACGGCCCCAGCATTTT
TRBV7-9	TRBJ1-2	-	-	CASSEVSYGYTF	TGTGCCAGCAGCGAGGTCTCCTATGGCTACACCTTC
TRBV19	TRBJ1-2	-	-	CASSTTATNYGYTF	TGTGCCAGTAGTACGACAGCCACTAACTATGGCTACACCTTC
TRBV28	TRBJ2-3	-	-	CASRGGTDTQYF	TGTGCCAGCAGGGGGGGCACAGATACGCAGTATTTT
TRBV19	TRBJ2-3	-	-	CASRVSVPRGDTQYF	TGTGCCAGTAGAGTCAGCGTTCCGCGGGGAGATACGCAGTATTTT
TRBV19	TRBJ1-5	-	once	CASRLMVSSNQPQHF	TGTGCCAGTAGGTTGATGGTCTCAAGCAATCAGCCCCAGCATTTT
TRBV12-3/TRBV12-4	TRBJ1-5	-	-	CASSFRENQPQHF	TGTGCCAGCAGTTTTAGGGAGAATCAGCCCCAGCATTTT
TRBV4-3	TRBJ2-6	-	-	CASSQDAGSGANVLTF	TGCGCCAGCAGCCAAGATGCAGGCTCTGGGGCCAACGTCCTGACTTTC
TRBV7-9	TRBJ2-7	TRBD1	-	CASSPTTGAVSSYEQYF	TGTGCCAGCAGCCCAACTACAGGGGCGGTGAGCTCCTACGAGCAGTACTTC
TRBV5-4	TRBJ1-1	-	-	CASSLFENTEAFF	TGTGCCAGCAGCTTGTTTGAGAACACTGAAGCTTTCTTT
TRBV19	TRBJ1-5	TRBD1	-	CASSIRGGSNQPQHF	TGTGCCAGTAGTATCAGGGGGGGTAGCAATCAGCCCCAGCATTTT
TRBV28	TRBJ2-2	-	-	CASSLGVLRTGELFF	TGTGCCAGCAGTTTAGGCGTGCTGAGGACCGGGGAGCTGTTTTTT
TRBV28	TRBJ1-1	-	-	CASSRYTEAFF	TGTGCCAGCAGCAGATACACTGAAGCTTTCTTT
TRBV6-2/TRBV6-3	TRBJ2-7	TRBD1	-	CASSDRVYEQYF	TGTGCCAGCAGTGACAGGGTCTACGAGCAGTACTTC
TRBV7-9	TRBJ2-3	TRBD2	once	CASSSGLAGHTDTQYF	TGTGCCAGCAGCTCCGGACTAGCGGGGCACACAGATACGCAGTATTTT
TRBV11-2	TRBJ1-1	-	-	CASRTMTGRALQGRGAFF	TGTGCCAGCAGAACCATGACCGGCCGAGCCCTACAGGGCCGGGGAGCTTTCTTT
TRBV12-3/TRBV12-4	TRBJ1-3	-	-	CASGGLTIYF	TGTGCCAGCGGCGGTCTCACCATATATTTT
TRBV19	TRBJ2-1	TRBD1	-	CASSTGTGHSYNEQFF	TGTGCCAGTAGTACCGGGACAGGCCATTCCTACAATGAGCAGTTCTTC
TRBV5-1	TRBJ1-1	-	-	CASSLQGGPEAFF	TGCGCCAGCAGCTTACAGGGTGGGCCTGAAGCTTTCTTT
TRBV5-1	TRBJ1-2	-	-	CASSLAVQDGYTF	TGCGCCAGCAGCTTGGCCGTACAGGATGGCTACACCTTC
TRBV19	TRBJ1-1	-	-	CASRSTENTEAFF	TGTGCCAGTAGGTCGACAGAGAACACTGAAGCTTTCTTT
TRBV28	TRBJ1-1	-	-	CASSTYTGLSAFF	TGTGCCAGCAGTACATATACAGGGTTATCGGCTTTCTTT
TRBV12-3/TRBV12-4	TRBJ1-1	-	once	CASGGHTEAFF	TGTGCCAGCGGGGGCCACACTGAAGCTTTCTTT
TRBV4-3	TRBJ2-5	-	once	CASSPDIRQETQYF	TGCGCCAGCAGCCCGGACATACGCCAAGAGACCCAGTACTTC
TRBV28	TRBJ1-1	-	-	CASSSGAWDTEAFF	TGTGCCAGCAGTTCTGGGGCTTGGGACACTGAAGCTTTCTTT
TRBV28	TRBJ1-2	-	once	CASSSGGTYGYTF	TGTGCCAGCAGTTCGGGAGGGACCTATGGCTACACCTTC
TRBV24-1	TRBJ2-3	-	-	CATSDSGYLGDLYTDTQYF	TGTGCCACCAGTGATTCAGGGTATCTCGGTGACTTATACACAGATACGCAGTATTTT
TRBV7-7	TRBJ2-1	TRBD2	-	CASSLDSSGINEQFF	TGTGCTAGCAGCCTAGATAGTAGCGGGATCAATGAGCAGTTCTTC